This T cell receptor beta chain was captured in a study of blood T cell repertoires in COVID-19. Study summary: The study drew acute and convalescent COVID-19 samples from the United States, Italy and Spain. PBMCs, B-cell-depleted T cells, or T cells were the source of the cDNA or gDNA that made up the material.

CDR3 length: 15 residues. V was trimmed by 0 bases and J by 0 bases, leaving 8 bases between them. CDR1 and CDR2 (germline): KGHSH, LQKENI. This clone was picked up one time. In the authors' methods: It was from reference gene primer amplification that nucleated cell counts were estimated. This table comes from immunoSEQ multiplex PCR, and its TCRdb copy is limited to in-frame clones, with some not included. From that table come the V and J calls and clone size; the DNA was used to work out D and trimming. The table shows 60,000 to 85,000 clones, with approximately 85% occurring only once. Sequencing was done on a sample of peripheral blood. The TCR was taken from an older man with acute or convalescent COVID-19. The chain recombines TRBV18 with TRBJ1-1, with D uncertain. CDR3 DNA sequence: TGTGCCAGCTCACCACCTCGGGGATTGAACACTGAAGCTTTCTTT. This encodes CASSPPRGLNTEAFF.